This T cell receptor (beta chain) is from a study of identical twins. Study-level points and caveats: A lower insertion count was a feature of abundant cord blood beta clonotypes, with no such feature in memory repertoires.

TCRdb reprocessed the 5' RACE reads via MiXCR and lists one record per CDR3 protein. Of roughly 1,500,000 distinct CDR3 sequences listed, around a third are singletons. The CDR3 runs to 14 residues. Germline V gene data show CDR1 as MNHNY and CDR2 as SVGAGI (reference sequence). The V end was cut by 5 bases, the J end by 2 bases, with 13 bases between. This clonotype has a count of ten or more. Its antigen is not identified. Sequencing was carried out using cord blood. This receptor was identified in a newborn girl in good health. This sequence joins TRBV6-6 and TRBJ2-7; no definite D call. This CDR3 is CASSAVDVTYEQYF. The DNA for the CDR3 is TGTGCCAGCAGTGCTGTCGACGTCACCTACGAGCAGTACTTC.